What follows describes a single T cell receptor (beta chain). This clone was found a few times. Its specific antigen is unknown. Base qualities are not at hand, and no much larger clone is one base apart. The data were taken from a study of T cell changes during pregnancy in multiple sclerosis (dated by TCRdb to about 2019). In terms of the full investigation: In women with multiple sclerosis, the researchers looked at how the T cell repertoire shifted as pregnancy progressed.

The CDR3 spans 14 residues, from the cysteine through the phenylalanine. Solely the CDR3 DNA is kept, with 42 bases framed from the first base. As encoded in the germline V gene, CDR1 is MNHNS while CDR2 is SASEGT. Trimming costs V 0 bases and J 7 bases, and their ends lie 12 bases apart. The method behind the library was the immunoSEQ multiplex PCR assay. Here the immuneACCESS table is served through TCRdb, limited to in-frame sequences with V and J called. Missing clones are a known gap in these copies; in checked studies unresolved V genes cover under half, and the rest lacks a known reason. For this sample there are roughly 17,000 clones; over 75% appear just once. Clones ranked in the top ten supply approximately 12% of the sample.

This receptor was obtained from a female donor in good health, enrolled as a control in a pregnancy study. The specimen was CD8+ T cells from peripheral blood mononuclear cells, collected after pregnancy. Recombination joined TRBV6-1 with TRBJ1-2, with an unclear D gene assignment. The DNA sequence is TGTGCCAGCAGTGAAGCGATGGAGGGTCCTGGCTACACCTTC. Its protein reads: CASSEAMEGPGYTF.